These 28 T cell receptor beta chains originate from one sample sequenced in a study of vaccination and CD4 T cells after COVID-19. Their antigens are not known. Treatment specified: roughly 11-day PBMC culture with coronavirus spike peptide pools or control peptides (ViraFEST assay). The Oncomine TCR Beta short-read assay sequenced DNA from cultured CD4+ T cells. TCRdb re-called the PCR reads with MiXCR, one entry per CDR3 protein. The data hold around 8,300 distinct CDR3 sequences, with about 50% observed a single time. What was sequenced was CD4+ T cells from blood, cultured in vitro. The source is a human donor who had recovered from COVID-19.

This clonotype was seen only a few times. CDR3 protein: CASSEVGNTGELFF. The CDR3, as DNA: TGTGCCAGCAGTGAAGTAGGGAACACCGGGGAGCTGTTTTTT. This chain joins TRBV6-1 and TRBJ2-2; D is undetermined. Germline V gene data show CDR1 as MNHNS and CDR2 as SASEGT. Deletions cut 1 base from V and 1 base from J, with 4 bases between. There are 14 residues in the CDR3.

This clonotype was recorded a few times. This chain uses TRBV2 with TRBJ1-1; D is ambiguous. Trimming took 4 bases from V and 2 from J, leaving 8 bases between them. The CDR3 spans 13 residues. Germline values: CDR1 SNHLY, CDR2 FYNNEI. CDR3 residues: CASSALLNTEAFF. The CDR3 region has the DNA TGTGCCAGCAGTGCCTTGCTTAACACTGAAGCTTTCTTT.

The J gene is TRBJ1-1, the V gene TRBV6-1; D is possibly TRBD1 (6 bases). V was cut by 4 bases and J by 7 bases, with 13 bases left in between. Per the germline V gene, CDR1 is MNHNS and CDR2 is SASEGT. The CDR3 consists of 13 residues. This chain's CDR3 is CASSGNGQIEAFF. The CDR3 DNA reads as TGTGCCAGCAGTGGAAACGGACAGATTGAAGCTTTCTTT.

This clonotype was recorded once. V is TRBV6-1 and J is TRBJ2-7; a weak D match, TRBD2 (6 bases). Germline CDR1 MNHNS, CDR2 SASEGT. V gave up 6 bases and J gave up 4 bases, with 7 bases separating them. This CDR3 is 11 amino acids long. The CDR3 coding sequence is TGTGCCAGCAGACGGGGGTACGAGCAGTACTTC. Amino acid sequence: CASRRGYEQYF.

The J gene is TRBJ2-7, the V gene TRBV7-2; TRBD1 matches at 8 bases. Germline V gene data show CDR1 as SGHTA and CDR2 as FQGNSA. The CDR3 is 15 amino acids. J gave up 2 bases and V 2 bases, and 5 bases lay outside the gene matches. This CDR3 is CASSLSQGAAYEQYF. As DNA, the CDR3 is TGTGCCAGCAGCTTAAGTCAGGGGGCTGCCTACGAGCAGTACTTC.

The CDR3: CASSRGGTGGGGYTF. CDR3 DNA sequence: TGTGCCAGCAGCCGGGGCGGGACAGGGGGAGGAGGCTACACCTTC. V usage is TRBV7-2 and J usage is TRBJ1-2; 11 bases are a match to TRBD1. Trimming at V came to 5 bases and at J to 8 bases, leaving 10 bases not matched to a gene. Germline CDR1 SGHTA, CDR2 FQGNSA. The CDR3 is made up of 15 amino acids.

This clonotype was observed a few times. The chain links TRBV6-2 or TRBV6-3 to TRBJ2-7; no reliable D call. The CDR3 totals 14 residues. The germline V gene encodes CDR1 MNHEY and CDR2 SVGEGT. V lost 0 bases and J 2 bases, leaving 8 bases between the germline ends. CDR3: CASSYSGFPYEQYF. CDR3 DNA sequence: TGTGCCAGCAGTTACTCTGGATTTCCCTACGAGCAGTACTTC.

V usage is TRBV7-6 and J usage is TRBJ2-3; D unclear. The CDR3 runs 14 residues. Looked up from germline, CDR1 is SGHVS and CDR2 is FNYEAQ. V was pared by 4 bases and J by 0 bases, with 8 bases between. Written as DNA, the CDR3 is TGTGCCAGCAGCTCACCAGATAGCACAGATACGCAGTATTTT. This sequence encodes CASSSPDSTDTQYF.

The rearrangement joins TRBV7-9 to TRBJ2-1; TRBD2 matches 10 bases. The germline V gene has CDR1 SEHNR and CDR2 FQNEAQ (reference sequence). The junction had 13 bases not matched to a gene; V was cut back by 5 bases and J by 9 bases. The CDR3 has 16 amino acids. This CDR3 reads CASSAPGQREGREQFF. Written as DNA, the CDR3 is TGTGCCAGCAGCGCCCCGGGGCAGCGGGAGGGCCGTGAGCAGTTCTTC.

Sample share makes this clonotype large. The chain uses TRBV20-1 and TRBJ1-5; 8 nucleotides line up with TRBD1. The length of the CDR3 is 15 residues. V was pared by 3 bases and J by 6 bases, with 10 bases of the junction left unmatched. Germline V CDR1 and CDR2: DFQATT, SNEGSKA (reference sequence). Here the CDR3 DNA reads TGCAGTGCTAGTGGACAGGGCGGGGAAGGTCAGCCCCAGCATTTT. Translating gives CSASGQGGEGQPQHF.

The chain joins TRBV29-1 to TRBJ2-1, with TRBD2 matching 8 bases. The CDR3 length is 14 residues. Looked up from germline, CDR1 is SQVTM and CDR2 is ANQGSEA. The trim removed 3 bases at V and 15 bases at J, leaving 16 bases unmatched. DNA for the CDR3: TGCAGCGTTGAGGTGGTAGCGGGGCCCCTCAGACTGTTCTTC. This sequence encodes CSVEVVAGPLRLFF.

J is TRBJ2-4 and V is TRBV12-3 or TRBV12-4; TRBD1 matches at 7 bases. Trimming took 7 bases from V and 7 from J; bases not matched to a gene: 7. This CDR3 spans 13 amino acids. The CDR3 DNA is TGTGCCAGCACCGTAGACAGGGTTAACATTCAGTACTTC. It is translated as CASTVDRVNIQYF.

This clonotype was counted only a few times. This chain links TRBV6-2 or TRBV6-3 with TRBJ1-2; unclear D gene. Per germline, CDR1 MNHEY and CDR2 SVGEGT. The CDR3 length is 12 residues. Trimming took 4 bases from V and 4 from J, leaving 7 bases between them. The DNA for the CDR3 is TGTGCCAGCAGTTCTAGGCTCTATGGCTACACCTTC. Its protein is CASSSRLYGYTF.

In its sample, this clonotype was seen a few times. This rearrangement joins TRBV18 to TRBJ1-5, with D possibly matching TRBD1 (5 bases). V lost 2 bases and J 2 bases, leaving 13 bases between the germline ends. CDR1 and CDR2 from the germline V gene are KGHSH and LQKENI. This CDR3 spans 16 amino acids. The CDR3 region has the DNA TGTGCCAGCTCACCATCGGGGCCCGGTGGCAATCAGCCCCAGCATTTT. Amino acid sequence: CASSPSGPGGNQPQHF. Filled out from reference TRBV18 and TRBJ1-5, the complete variable domain reads NAGVMQNPRHLVRRRGQEARLRCSPMKGHSHVYWYRQLPEEGLKFMVYLQKENIIDESGMPKERFSAEFPKEGPSILRIQQVVRGDSAAYFCASSPSGPGGNQPQHFGDGTRLSIL.

CDR3 coding DNA: TGTGCCAGCAGGAACAACAGGAGCAATCAGCCCCAGCATTTT. Its translation is CASRNNRSNQPQHF. The chain joins TRBV28 to TRBJ1-5, with a tentative D call TRBD1 (5 bases). The V end lost 6 bases, the J end lost 1 base, and 10 bases lay between the germline ends. The CDR3 totals 14 residues. Germline assignment: CDR1 MDHEN and CDR2 SYDVKM.

This clonotype was seen once. The V gene is TRBV27, the J gene TRBJ2-1; 9 bases line up with TRBD1. CDR3 length equals 15 residues. Germline V gives CDR1 MNHEY, CDR2 SMNVEV (reference sequence). Trimming took 6 bases from V and 7 from J; bases not matched to a gene: 10. The CDR3 spells CASRRTGGGPNEQFF. The CDR3 region has the DNA TGTGCCAGCAGACGAACAGGGGGCGGGCCAAATGAGCAGTTCTTC.

The chain employs TRBV29-1 and TRBJ1-2, with D tentatively TRBD1 (6 bases). The germline V gene encodes CDR1 SQVTM and CDR2 ANQGSEA. Trimming shortened V by 6 bases and J by 3 bases, and 23 bases separated the two germline ends. There are 16 residues in the CDR3. The CDR3 reads CSVGLPLGGRHYGYTF. Written as DNA, the CDR3 is TGCAGCGTGGGACTCCCTTTGGGGGGGCGCCACTATGGCTACACCTTC.

The chain carries TRBV6-1 and TRBJ2-3; 11 bases fit TRBD2. Germline CDR1 MNHNS, CDR2 SASEGT. The V segment lost 5 bases and the J segment 2 bases; nucleotides outside the gene matches: 6. The CDR3 is 16 residues long. CDR3 protein: CASSTGTSGITDTQYF. DNA for the CDR3: TGTGCCAGCAGTACCGGGACTAGCGGCATCACAGATACGCAGTATTTT.

This clonotype appeared once. The chain uses TRBV6-5 and TRBJ2-3; TRBD2 matches at 8 bases. There are 15 residues in the CDR3. Trimming cost V 4 bases and J 1 base; bases outside gene matches: 4. Germline CDR1 MNHEY, CDR2 SVGAGI. The CDR3 protein is CASSSTGGGTDTQYF. The CDR3 nucleotides read TGTGCCAGCAGTTCTACGGGAGGGGGCACAGATACGCAGTATTTT.

The J gene is TRBJ2-2, the V gene TRBV6-1; 8 bases align to TRBD1. CDR3 length equals 14 residues. CDR1 MNHNS and CDR2 SASEGT come from the germline V gene. J was trimmed by 5 bases and V by 7 bases; bases with no gene match: 6. The CDR3 DNA reads as TGTGCCAGCACCAGACAGGGGACAACCGGGGAGCTGTTTTTT. This codes for CASTRQGTTGELFF.

The chain is built from TRBV19 and TRBJ2-2; TRBD1 is a possible D gene (5 bases). The germline CDR1 and CDR2 sequences are LNHDA and SQIVND (reference sequence). V was shortened by 10 bases and J by 0 bases, with 12 bases between the two germline ends. This CDR3 is built from 14 residues. The CDR3 nucleotides read TGTGCCACTAGAGACAGAGCGAACACCGGGGAGCTGTTTTTT. Its translation is CATRDRANTGELFF.

By sample fraction, this clonotype is large. The rearrangement joins TRBV11-2 to TRBJ1-1; no definite D call. CDR1 SGHAT and CDR2 FQNNGV come from the germline V gene. The CDR3 extends over 14 amino acids. The V end lost 2 bases, the J end lost 7 bases, and 14 bases lay between the germline ends. The CDR3: CASSLTRPSREAFF. Here the CDR3 DNA reads TGTGCCAGCAGCTTAACCCGGCCGAGCCGTGAAGCTTTCTTT. Looking up the rest from reference TRBV11-2 and TRBJ1-1 gives the full variable domain: EAGVAQSPRYKIIEKRQSVAFWCNPISGHATLYWYQQILGQGPKLLIQFQNNGVVDDSQLPKDRFSAERLKGVDSTLKIQPAKLEDSAVYLCASSLTRPSREAFFGQGTRLTVV.

This clonotype was observed a handful of times. This chain joins TRBV20-1 and TRBJ2-1; D possibly corresponds to TRBD1 (6 bases). Germline CDR1 reads DFQATT; CDR2 reads SNEGSKA (reference sequence). Trimming pared 3 bases from V and 7 bases from J, leaving 16 bases between. CDR3 length: 14 residues. This CDR3 is CSASSPGHRNEQFF. As DNA, the CDR3 is TGCAGTGCTAGCTCACCGGGACATAGGAATGAGCAGTTCTTC.

The chain carries TRBV7-2 and TRBJ2-1, with TRBD2 matching over 11 bases. The length of the CDR3 is 19 residues. V lost 5 bases to trimming and J lost 0 bases; unmatched junction nucleotides: 12. Germline values: CDR1 SGHTA, CDR2 FQGNSA. CDR3 nucleotide sequence: TGTGCCAGCAGCCTATCCCATTCCGGGACTAGCGGCTCCTACAATGAGCAGTTCTTC. It yields the protein CASSLSHSGTSGSYNEQFF.

This chain links TRBV6-1 with TRBJ1-2; 12 positions agree with TRBD1. CDR1 and CDR2 (germline): MNHNS, SASEGT. This CDR3 contains 17 residues. The J segment lost 8 bases and the V segment lost 0 bases, leaving 10 bases of the junction unmatched. The CDR3 region is CASSEARGTGGRVGYTF. CDR3 coding DNA: TGTGCCAGCAGTGAAGCGCGGGGGACAGGGGGCCGGGTAGGCTACACCTTC.

The V and J genes are TRBV3-1 and TRBJ1-2; TRBD1 aligns across 7 bases. The CDR3 totals 15 residues. J lost 4 bases, V lost 0 bases, and 5 bases had no gene match. In germline, CDR1 is LGHDT, CDR2 YNNKEL (reference sequence). The CDR3 sequence: CASSQEGGRGYGYTF. In DNA form, the CDR3 reads TGTGCCAGCAGCCAAGAAGGGGGCAGAGGCTATGGCTACACCTTC.

This chain connects TRBV19 to TRBJ2-3; D perhaps matches TRBD2 (6 bases). This CDR3 has 17 residues. Germline V gives CDR1 LNHDA, CDR2 SQIVND (reference sequence). V was shortened by 3 bases and J by 0 bases, with 16 bases between the two germline ends. The DNA for the CDR3 is TGTGCCAGTAGTATGGGCTCCCTGAGCGGGAGCACAGATACGCAGTATTTT. Amino acid sequence: CASSMGSLSGSTDTQYF. The variable domain in full, completed from reference TRBV19 and TRBJ2-3, reads DGGITQSPKYLFRKEGQNVTLSCEQNLNHDAMYWYRQDPGQGLRLIYYSQIVNDFQKGDIAEGYSVSREKKESFPLTVTSAQKNPTAFYLCASSMGSLSGSTDTQYFGPGTRLTVL.

V is TRBV2 and J is TRBJ2-4; D gene uncertain. The V end lost 8 bases, the J end lost 8 bases, and 10 bases lay between the germline ends. Per the germline V gene, CDR1 is SNHLY and CDR2 is FYNNEI. This CDR3 is 11 amino acids long. In nucleotides, the CDR3 is TGTGCCAGCTGGGGTGGGCACATTCAGTACTTC. Translation: CASWGGHIQYF.